Following are 13 T cell receptor beta chains from one sample sequenced in a study of cytomegalovirus exposure and HLA in healthy donors. The PCR had 60 Vbeta and 13 Jbeta primers. Data came from immunoSEQ multiplex PCR; TCRdb stores just in-frame clones and leaves some out. Among more than 150,000 clones listed, roughly 79% were seen once. Material for sequencing was PBMCs. The receptors derive from a man aged 40-49 years in good health and CMV-seronegative.

The chain couples TRBV5-8 to TRBJ1-4; TRBD1 matches 9 bases. The J segment lost 7 bases and the V segment lost 0 bases, leaving 4 bases of the junction unmatched. This CDR3 region has 15 residues. CDR1 SGHTS and CDR2 YDEGEE come from the germline V gene. This CDR3 is CASSLVTGGGEKLFF. In nucleotides, the CDR3 is TGTGCCAGCAGCTTGGTGACAGGGGGAGGTGAAAAACTGTTTTTT.

The V call is TRBV9, the J call TRBJ2-5; 10 bases agree with TRBD2. CDR3 length: 16 residues. The germline gives CDR1 SGDLS, CDR2 YYNGEE. The ends lost 1 base at V and 4 bases at J; junction bases unmatched: 7. The CDR3 coding sequence is TGTGCCAGCAGCGTAATAGCGGGAGGTGCGGGAGAGACCCAGTACTTC. It codes for CASSVIAGGAGETQYF. Full variable domain (outside the CDR3, taken from reference TRBV9 and TRBJ2-5): DSGVTQTPKHLITATGQRVTLRCSPRSGDLSVYWYQQSLDQGLQFLIQYYNGEERAKGNILERFSAQQFPDLHSELNLSSLELGDSALYFCASSVIAGGAGETQYFGPGTRLLVL.

This clone was counted between two and nine times. The gene calls are TRBV11-3 and TRBJ1-1, with D hard to call. Germline CDR1 reads SGHNT; CDR2 reads YENEEA. V lost 1 base, J lost 3 bases, and 12 bases lay in between. CDR3 length: 15 residues. The CDR3 nucleotides are TGTGCCAGCAGCTTAGGTGGTACATACGACACTGAAGCTTTCTTT. Residues: CASSLGGTYDTEAFF.

This clone was seen more than once but under ten times. J is TRBJ1-1 and V is TRBV2, with 7 bases matching TRBD1. V was clipped by 6 bases and J by 2 bases; unmatched bases: 6. Germline CDR1 reads SNHLY; CDR2 reads FYNNEI. CDR3 length equals 14 residues. The CDR3 loop reads CASRAQGGNTEAFF. CDR3 coding DNA: TGTGCCAGCAGAGCCCAGGGGGGAAACACTGAAGCTTTCTTT.

The V gene is TRBV5-1, the J gene TRBJ2-7, with TRBD1 identical over 9 bases. Germline assignment: CDR1 SGHRS and CDR2 YFSETQ. Trimming at V came to 3 bases and at J to 5 bases, leaving 6 bases not matched to a gene. CDR3 length: 14 residues. The DNA for the CDR3 is TGCGCCAGCAGCTCGACAGGGGGACCTAACGAGCAGTACTTC. Amino acids: CASSSTGGPNEQYF.

The V gene is TRBV9, the J gene TRBJ2-5, with D possibly being TRBD2 (5 bases). This CDR3 contains 13 residues. In germline, CDR1 is SGDLS, CDR2 YYNGEE. The V gene lost 3 bases and the J gene lost 14 bases, with 20 bases spanning the gap. CDR3 sequence reads: CASSAKHGGLEYF. In DNA, the CDR3 is TGTGCCAGCAGCGCTAAACACGGTGGACTGGAATACTTC.

With regard to this clone: One junction end does not reproduce the germline sequence, and a read error may be involved. Distinct nucleotide sequences in the sample also encode this CDR3. The CDR3 sequence: CASSATRGQGYGYTF. The CDR3 DNA reads as TGTGCTAGCAGTGCCACACGGGGACAGGGCTATGGCTACACCTTC. This rearrangement joins TRBV28 to TRBJ1-2; TRBD1 agrees at 9 bases. CDR3 size: 15 residues. Germline lookup yields CDR1 MDHEN and CDR2 SYDVKM.

This clone was detected a few times. The V gene is TRBV7-2, the J gene TRBJ2-4; TRBD2 is a possible D gene (6 bases). V was pared by 1 base and J by 0 bases, with 16 bases between. The germline gives CDR1 SGHTA, CDR2 FQGNSA. CDR3 size: 18 residues. CDR3 bases: TGTGCCAGCAGCTTAGTGTCGGGCCCGGGACTAGCCAAAAACATTCAGTACTTC. Its translation: CASSLVSGPGLAKNIQYF.

J is TRBJ2-3 and V is TRBV27; a possible D gene is TRBD1 (5 bases). Germline CDR1 MNHEY, CDR2 SMNVEV (reference sequence). V lost 6 bases and J lost 6, with 10 bases in between. CDR3 length: 12 amino acids. The CDR3 region is CASSKGLDTQYF. The DNA of the CDR3 is TGTGCCAGCAGCAAGGGGCTGGATACGCAGTATTTT.

In nucleotides, the CDR3 is TGTGCCAGCAGCGATTCCAGACAGGGGTATGGCTACACCTTC. This gives the protein CASSDSRQGYGYTF. The genes are TRBV5-4 and TRBJ1-2; 8 bases are a match to TRBD1. With 4 bases clipped from V and 5 bases from J, the junction kept 7 bases outside the gene matches. Per germline, CDR1 SGHNT and CDR2 YYREEE (reference sequence). The CDR3 totals 14 residues.

This chain links TRBV4-1 with TRBJ2-2; 11 bases are a match to TRBD2. Germline CDR1 and CDR2: MGHRA and YSYEKL. This CDR3 is built from 18 residues. V lost 1 base, J lost 3 bases, and 7 bases stayed unmatched. The CDR3 sequence: CASSQVVAGGPHTGELFF. The CDR3 DNA follows: TGCGCCAGCAGCCAAGTGGTAGCGGGAGGGCCTCACACCGGGGAGCTGTTTTTT.

This chain links TRBV6-5 with TRBJ1-1; D is ambiguous. The V end lost 6 bases, the J end lost 0 bases, and 14 bases lay between the germline ends. The germline CDR1 and CDR2 sequences are MNHEY and SVGAGI. The CDR3 covers 15 residues. The CDR3 region has the DNA TGTGCCAGCAGCCCCCGGTTCACTTTGAACACTGAAGCTTTCTTT. This sequence encodes CASSPRFTLNTEAFF.

The CDR3 DNA reads TGTGCCAGTAGTACACATAACAACAATGAGCAGTTCTTC. Translated: CASSTHNNNEQFF. The chain links TRBV19 to TRBJ2-1, with D hard to call. Germline CDR1 LNHDA, CDR2 SQIVND (reference sequence). The CDR3 covers 13 residues. V gave up 4 bases and J gave up 5 bases, with 9 bases separating them.